This T cell receptor beta chain was captured by sequencing in a study of blood T cell repertoires in COVID-19. Losses at the gene ends were 2 bases for V and 7 bases for J; bases not matched to a gene: 10. CDR3 size: 15 residues. CDR1 and CDR2 from the germline V gene are MNHEY and SMNVEV (reference sequence). Clones were sequenced by immunoSEQ multiplex PCR, and TCRdb holds only the in-frame ones, with some missing. The table lists some 130,000 clones, about 72% of them singletons. Source material: peripheral blood. The sequence was obtained from a man aged 60 to 69 who had recovered from COVID-19. V usage is TRBV27 and J usage is TRBJ1-2; 7 bases fit TRBD1. CDR3: CASSLGPTGYSGYTF. CDR3 DNA sequence: TGTGCCAGCAGTTTAGGCCCGACAGGGTACAGTGGCTACACCTTC.